One sample yielded the 17 T cell receptor beta chains listed below, sequenced in a study of monozygotic twins with inflammatory bowel disease. TCRdb re-called the 5' RACE reads and shows each CDR3 protein once, DNA omitted. Recorded for this sample: some 170,000 distinct CDR3 sequences. The sample consisted of blood. All receptors derive from a human donor with ulcerative colitis or Crohn's disease, or a healthy co-twin of an affected twin (not recorded which).

This chain joins TRBV20-1 and TRBJ2-1. Germline V gene lookup returns CDR1 DFQATT and CDR2 SNEGSKA (reference sequence). CDR3 length equals 13 residues. This CDR3 reads CSASSGSYNEQFF.

The rearrangement uses TRBV5-1 and TRBJ2-7; TCRdb reports TRBD1, a call that lacks DNA to check it against. The CDR3 is made up of 13 amino acids. CDR1 and CDR2 from the germline V gene are SGHRS and YFSETQ. The CDR3 spells CASSLGQSYEQYF.

The rearrangement uses TRBV12-3 or TRBV12-4 and TRBJ1-1; the TRBD1 assignment by TCRdb is unverifiable without DNA. The CDR3 extends over 14 amino acids. The CDR3 protein is CASSAAPGMTEAFF.

The chain carries TRBV20-1 and TRBJ2-7; TCRdb designates TRBD2, a call that cannot be tested without DNA. This CDR3 comprises 16 residues. CDR1 DFQATT and CDR2 SNEGSKA come from the germline V gene (reference sequence). CDR3 loop: CSARGTSGASSYEQYF.

This CDR3 reads CASSPSGQGSGETQYF. The V and J genes are TRBV5-1 and TRBJ2-5; TCRdb's D call, TRBD1, is unchecked because there is no DNA. The CDR3 sequence is 16 residues long. The V gene's germline CDR1 is SGHRS and CDR2 YFSETQ.

The genes are TRBV4-1 and TRBJ1-2; TCRdb's assignment of TRBD1 cannot be checked, as there is no DNA. The germline CDR1 and CDR2 sequences are MGHRA and YSYEKL. The CDR3 loop spans 14 amino acids. CDR3 amino acids: CASSRVDRGQGYTF.

The chain has TRBV7-2 and TRBJ2-3; TCRdb designates TRBD2, a call that cannot be tested without DNA. The CDR3 has 16 residues. Germline CDR1 reads SGHTA; CDR2 reads FQGNSA. CDR3 residues: CASSPISGMSTDTQYF. The full variable domain, with the rest looked up from reference TRBV7-2 and TRBJ2-3, is GAGVSQSPSNKVTEKGKDVELRCDPISGHTALYWYRQSLGQGLEFLIYFQGNSAPDKSGLPSDRFSAERTGGSVSTLTIQRTQQEDSAVYLCASSPISGMSTDTQYFGPGTRLTVL.

V is TRBV2 and J is TRBJ2-2; TCRdb designates TRBD1, a call that cannot be tested without DNA. CDR1 is SNHLY and CDR2 is FYNNEI in the germline V gene. The CDR3 is 15 amino acids. The CDR3 protein is CASEEGQGVTGELFF.

This chain links TRBV6-6 with TRBJ2-4; TCRdb calls TRBD2, which cannot be checked without DNA. This CDR3 has 13 amino acids. Germline assignment: CDR1 MNHNY and CDR2 SVGAGI (reference sequence). CDR3 sequence reads: CASTHGGRDIQYF.

This chain joins TRBV5-1 and TRBJ1-2; TCRdb proposes TRBD1, but this gene call is untestable without DNA. Germline CDR1 reads SGHRS; CDR2 reads YFSETQ. CDR3 length: 13 residues. The CDR3 spells CASSFPGDPRYTF.

The chain uses TRBV20-1 and TRBJ2-1. CDR1 is DFQATT and CDR2 is SNEGSKA in the germline V gene (reference sequence). The CDR3 consists of 12 residues. The CDR3 is CSGINRHNEQFF.

This CDR3 is CASSLAGFSEQYF. V is TRBV12-3 or TRBV12-4 and J is TRBJ2-7. The CDR3 has 13 amino acids.

This chain's CDR3 is CASSPGGGFGANVLTF. The V gene is TRBV18, the J gene TRBJ2-6. CDR1 and CDR2 from the germline V gene are KGHSH and LQKENI. The CDR3 sequence is 16 residues long.

The chain carries TRBV5-1 and TRBJ1-1; absent DNA, TCRdb's TRBD1 call cannot be checked. The CDR3 is made up of 15 amino acids. Germline CDR1 reads SGHRS; CDR2 reads YFSETQ. This CDR3 is CGSSPVTRGNTEAFF.

The chain recombines TRBV5-8 with TRBJ1-2; TCRdb's assignment of TRBD1 cannot be checked, as there is no DNA. In germline, CDR1 is SGHTS, CDR2 YDEGEE. There are 13 residues in the CDR3. This CDR3 reads CASSFWGNYGYTF. The whole variable domain, remainder taken from reference TRBV5-8 and TRBJ1-2, is EAGVTQSPTHLIKTRGQQATLRCSPISGHTSVYWYQQALGLGLQFLLWYDEGEERNRGNFPPRFSGRQFPNYSSELNVNALELEDSALYLCASSFWGNYGYTFGSGTRLTVV.

The V gene is TRBV9, the J gene TRBJ2-2; as DNA is missing, the TRBD1 call by TCRdb cannot be tested. The CDR3 spans 16 residues. Germline V CDR1 and CDR2: SGDLS, YYNGEE. CDR3 sequence reads: CASSPGADPNTGELFF.

The V call is TRBV28, the J call TRBJ2-1. CDR1 is MDHEN and CDR2 is SYDVKM in the germline V gene. The CDR3 has 13 residues. The CDR3 here is CASSFAYSNEQFF.